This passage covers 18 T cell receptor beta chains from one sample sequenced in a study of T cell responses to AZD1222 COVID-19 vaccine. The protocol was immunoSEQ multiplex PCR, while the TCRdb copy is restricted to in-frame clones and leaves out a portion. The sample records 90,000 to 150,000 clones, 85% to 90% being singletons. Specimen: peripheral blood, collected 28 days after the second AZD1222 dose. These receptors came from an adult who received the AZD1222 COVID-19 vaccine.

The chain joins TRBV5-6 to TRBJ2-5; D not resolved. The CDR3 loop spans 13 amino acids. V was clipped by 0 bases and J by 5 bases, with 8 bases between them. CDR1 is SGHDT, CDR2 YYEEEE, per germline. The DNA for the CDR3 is TGTGCCAGCAGCTTGGAATGGGGTGAGACCCAGTACTTC. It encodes CASSLEWGETQYF.

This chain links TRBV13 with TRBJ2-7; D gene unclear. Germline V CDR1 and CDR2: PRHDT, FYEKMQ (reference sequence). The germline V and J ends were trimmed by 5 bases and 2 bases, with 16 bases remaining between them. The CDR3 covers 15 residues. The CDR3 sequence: CASSRPRYSTYEQYF. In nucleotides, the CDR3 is TGTGCCAGCAGCCGTCCCCGGTACAGTACCTACGAGCAGTACTTC.

DNA of the CDR3: TGTGCCAGCAGCCTGGACAGGCGCACAGATACGCAGTATTTT. Encoded protein: CASSLDRRTDTQYF. The rearrangement uses TRBV11-3 and TRBJ2-3; 7 nucleotides align to TRBD1. The CDR3 spans 14 residues. Germline assignment: CDR1 SGHNT and CDR2 YENEEA. J gave up 1 base and V 5 bases, and 3 bases lay outside the gene matches. The variable domain in full, completed from reference TRBV11-3 and TRBJ2-3, reads EAGVVQSPRYKIIEKKQPVAFWCNPISGHNTLYWYLQNLGQGPELLIRYENEEAVDDSQLPKDRFSAERLKGVDSTLKIQPAELGDSAVYLCASSLDRRTDTQYFGPGTRLTVL.

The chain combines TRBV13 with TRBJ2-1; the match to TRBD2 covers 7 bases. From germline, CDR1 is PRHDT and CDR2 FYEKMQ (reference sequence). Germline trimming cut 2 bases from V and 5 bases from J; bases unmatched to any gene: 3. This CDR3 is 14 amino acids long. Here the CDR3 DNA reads TGTGCCAGCAGCTTAAGACTAGCAGACAATGAGCAGTTCTTC. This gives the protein CASSLRLADNEQFF.

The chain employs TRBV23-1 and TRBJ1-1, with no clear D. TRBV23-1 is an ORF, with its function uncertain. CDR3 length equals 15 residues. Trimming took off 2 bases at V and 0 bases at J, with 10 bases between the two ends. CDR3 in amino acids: CASSQAGIMNTEAFF. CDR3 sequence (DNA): TGCGCCAGCAGTCAAGCGGGCATTATGAACACTGAAGCTTTCTTT.

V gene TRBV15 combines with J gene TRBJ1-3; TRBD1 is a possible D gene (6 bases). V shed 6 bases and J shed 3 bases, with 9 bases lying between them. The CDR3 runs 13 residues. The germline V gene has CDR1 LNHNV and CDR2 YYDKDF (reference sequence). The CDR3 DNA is TGTGCCACCAGACCCAGGGGTGGAAACACCATATATTTT. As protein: CATRPRGGNTIYF.

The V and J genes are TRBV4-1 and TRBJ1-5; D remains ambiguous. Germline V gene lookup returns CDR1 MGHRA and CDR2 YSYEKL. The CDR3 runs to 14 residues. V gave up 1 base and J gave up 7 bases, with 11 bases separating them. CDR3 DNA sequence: TGCGCCAGCAGCCAAGCTGGTGGGAAGCAGCCCCAGCATTTT. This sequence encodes CASSQAGGKQPQHF.

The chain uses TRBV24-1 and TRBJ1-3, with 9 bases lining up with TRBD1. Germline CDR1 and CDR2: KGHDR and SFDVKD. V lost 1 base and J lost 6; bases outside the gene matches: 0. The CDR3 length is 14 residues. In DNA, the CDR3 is TGTGCCACCAGTGATTTACAGGGGGCAAACACCATATATTTT. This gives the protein CATSDLQGANTIYF.

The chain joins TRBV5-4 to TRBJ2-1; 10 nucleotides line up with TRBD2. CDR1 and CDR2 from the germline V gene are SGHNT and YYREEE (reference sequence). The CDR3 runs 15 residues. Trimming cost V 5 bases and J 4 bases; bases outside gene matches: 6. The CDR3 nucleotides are TGTGCCAGCAGATTAGCGGGGGGCAGATACAATGAGCAGTTCTTC. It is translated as CASRLAGGRYNEQFF.

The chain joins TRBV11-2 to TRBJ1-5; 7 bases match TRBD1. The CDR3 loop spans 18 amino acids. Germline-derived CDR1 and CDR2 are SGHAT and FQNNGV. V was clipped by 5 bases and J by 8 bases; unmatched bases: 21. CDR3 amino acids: CASSAPGTALLSLEPQHF. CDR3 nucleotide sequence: TGTGCCAGCAGCGCGCCCGGGACAGCCCTCCTATCCTTGGAGCCCCAGCATTTT.

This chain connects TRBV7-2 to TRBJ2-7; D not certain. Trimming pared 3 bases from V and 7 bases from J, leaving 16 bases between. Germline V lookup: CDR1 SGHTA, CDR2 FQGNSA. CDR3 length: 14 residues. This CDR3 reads CASSFPRSVGEQYF. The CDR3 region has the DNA TGTGCCAGCAGCTTTCCGAGGTCGGTCGGGGAGCAGTACTTC.

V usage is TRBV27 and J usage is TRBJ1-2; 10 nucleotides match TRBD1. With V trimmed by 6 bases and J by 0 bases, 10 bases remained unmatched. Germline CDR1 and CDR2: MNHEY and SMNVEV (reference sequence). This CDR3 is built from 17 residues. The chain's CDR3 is CASSRQGAQLANYGYTF. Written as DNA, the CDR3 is TGTGCCAGCAGCAGACAGGGGGCCCAATTAGCTAACTATGGCTACACCTTC.

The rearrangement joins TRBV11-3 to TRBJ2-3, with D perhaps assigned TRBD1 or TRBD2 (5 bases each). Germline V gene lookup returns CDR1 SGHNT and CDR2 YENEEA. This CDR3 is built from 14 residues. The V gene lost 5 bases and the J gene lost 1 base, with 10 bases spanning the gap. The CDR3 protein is CASSRDPGTDTQYF. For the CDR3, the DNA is TGTGCCAGCAGCCGGGACCCAGGCACAGATACGCAGTATTTT.

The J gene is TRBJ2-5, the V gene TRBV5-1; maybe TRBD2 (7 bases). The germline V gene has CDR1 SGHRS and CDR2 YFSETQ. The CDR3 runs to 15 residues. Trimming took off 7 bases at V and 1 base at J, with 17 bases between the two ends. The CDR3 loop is CASGRRGALQETQYF. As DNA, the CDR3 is TGCGCCAGCGGCCGCCGGGGGGCCCTCCAAGAGACCCAGTACTTC. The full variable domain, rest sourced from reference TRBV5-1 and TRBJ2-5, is KAGVTQTPRYLIKTRGQQVTLSCSPISGHRSVSWYQQTPGQGLQFLFEYFSETQRNKGNFPGRFSGRQFSNSRSEMNVSTLELGDSALYLCASGRRGALQETQYFGPGTRLLVL.

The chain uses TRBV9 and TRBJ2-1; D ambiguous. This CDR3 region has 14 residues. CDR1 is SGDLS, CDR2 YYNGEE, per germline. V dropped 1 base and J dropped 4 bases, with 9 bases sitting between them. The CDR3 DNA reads TGTGCCAGCAGCGTAAGCCCTAGGTACAATGAGCAGTTCTTC. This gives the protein CASSVSPRYNEQFF.

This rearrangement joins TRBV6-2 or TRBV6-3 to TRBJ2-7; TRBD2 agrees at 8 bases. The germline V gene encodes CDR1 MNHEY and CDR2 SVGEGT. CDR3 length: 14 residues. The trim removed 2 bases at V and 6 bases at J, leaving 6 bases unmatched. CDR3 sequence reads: CASSYLAGGVEQYF. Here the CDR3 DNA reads TGTGCCAGCAGTTACCTAGCGGGCGGGGTCGAGCAGTACTTC.

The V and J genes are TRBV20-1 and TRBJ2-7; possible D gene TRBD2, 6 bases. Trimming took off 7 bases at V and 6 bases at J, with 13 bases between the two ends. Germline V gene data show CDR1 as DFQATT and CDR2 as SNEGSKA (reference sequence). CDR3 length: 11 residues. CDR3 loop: CSGRWGGEQYF. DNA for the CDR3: TGCAGTGGGCGATGGGGAGGCGAGCAGTACTTC.

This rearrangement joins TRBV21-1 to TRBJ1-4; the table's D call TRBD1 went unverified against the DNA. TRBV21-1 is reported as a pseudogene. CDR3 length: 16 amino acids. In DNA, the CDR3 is TGTGCCAGCAGCAGATTGGGACAGAACAGGCCTGAAAAACTGTTTTTT. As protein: CASSRLGQNRPEKLFF.